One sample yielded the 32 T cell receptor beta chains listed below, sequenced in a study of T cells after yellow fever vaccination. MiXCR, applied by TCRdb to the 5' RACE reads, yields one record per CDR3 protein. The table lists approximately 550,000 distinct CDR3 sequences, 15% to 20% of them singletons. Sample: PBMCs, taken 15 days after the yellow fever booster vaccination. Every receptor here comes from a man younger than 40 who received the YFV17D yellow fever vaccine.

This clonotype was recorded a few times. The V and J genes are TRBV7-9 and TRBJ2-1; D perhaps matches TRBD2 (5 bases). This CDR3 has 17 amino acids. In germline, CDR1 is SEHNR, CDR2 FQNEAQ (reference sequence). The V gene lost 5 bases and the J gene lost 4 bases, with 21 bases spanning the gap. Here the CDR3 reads CASSRPVTRGKYNEQFF. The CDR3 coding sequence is TGTGCCAGCAGCCGCCCGGTAACTAGAGGTAAATACAATGAGCAGTTCTTC.

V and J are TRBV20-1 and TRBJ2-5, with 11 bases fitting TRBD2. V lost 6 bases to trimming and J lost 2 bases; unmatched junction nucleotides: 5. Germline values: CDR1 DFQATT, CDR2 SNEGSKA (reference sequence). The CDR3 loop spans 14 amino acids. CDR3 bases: TGCAGTGCCCCCCGACTAGCGGGACAAGAGACCCAGTACTTC. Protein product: CSAPRLAGQETQYF.

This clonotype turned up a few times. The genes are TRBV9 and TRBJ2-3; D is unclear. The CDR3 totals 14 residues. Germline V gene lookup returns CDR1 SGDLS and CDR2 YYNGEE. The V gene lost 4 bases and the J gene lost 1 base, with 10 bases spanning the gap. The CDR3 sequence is CASSRLSGTDTQYF. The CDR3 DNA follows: TGTGCCAGCAGCCGACTTTCTGGCACAGATACGCAGTATTTT.

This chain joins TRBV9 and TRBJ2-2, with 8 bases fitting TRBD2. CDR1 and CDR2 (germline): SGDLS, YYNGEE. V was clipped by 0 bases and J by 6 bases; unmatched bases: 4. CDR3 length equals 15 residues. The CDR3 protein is CASSVEVGRAGELFF. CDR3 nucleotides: TGTGCCAGCAGCGTAGAAGTCGGGAGGGCCGGGGAGCTGTTTTTT.

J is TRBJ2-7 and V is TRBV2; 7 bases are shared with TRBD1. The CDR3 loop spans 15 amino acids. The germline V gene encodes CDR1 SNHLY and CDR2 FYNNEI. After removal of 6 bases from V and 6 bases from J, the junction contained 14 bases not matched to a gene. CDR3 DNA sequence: TGTGCCAGCAGGAAAGGACAGGCTTGGGGTACCGAGCAGTACTTC. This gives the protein CASRKGQAWGTEQYF.

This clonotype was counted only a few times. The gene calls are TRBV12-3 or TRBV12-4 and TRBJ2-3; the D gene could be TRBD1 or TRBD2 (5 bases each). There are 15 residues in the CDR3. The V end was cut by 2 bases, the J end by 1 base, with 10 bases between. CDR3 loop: CASSLIGTGTDTQYF. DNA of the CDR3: TGTGCCAGCAGTTTAATCGGGACGGGCACAGATACGCAGTATTTT.

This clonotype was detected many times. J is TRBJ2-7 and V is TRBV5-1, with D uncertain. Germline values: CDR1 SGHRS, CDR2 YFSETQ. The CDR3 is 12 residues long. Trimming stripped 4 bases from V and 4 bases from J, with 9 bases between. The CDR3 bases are TGCGCCAGCAGCCAGACGGGTTACGAGCAGTACTTC. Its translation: CASSQTGYEQYF.

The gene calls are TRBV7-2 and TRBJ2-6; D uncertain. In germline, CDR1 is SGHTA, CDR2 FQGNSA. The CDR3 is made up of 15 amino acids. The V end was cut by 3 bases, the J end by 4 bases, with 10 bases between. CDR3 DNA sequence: TGTGCCAGCAGCTTGGCCGGTGTAGGGGCCAACGTCCTGACTTTC. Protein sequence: CASSLAGVGANVLTF.

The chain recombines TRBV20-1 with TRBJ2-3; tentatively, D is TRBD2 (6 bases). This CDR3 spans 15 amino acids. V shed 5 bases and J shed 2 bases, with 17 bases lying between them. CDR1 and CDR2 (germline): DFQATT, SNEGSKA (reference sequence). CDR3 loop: CSAPRRRGNTDTQYF. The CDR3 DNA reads TGCAGTGCTCCTCGGAGGCGGGGAAACACAGATACGCAGTATTTT.

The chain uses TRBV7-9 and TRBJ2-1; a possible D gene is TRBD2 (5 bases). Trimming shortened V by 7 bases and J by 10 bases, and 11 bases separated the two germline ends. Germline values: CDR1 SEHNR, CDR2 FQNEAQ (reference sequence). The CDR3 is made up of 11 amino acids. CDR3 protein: CASTHGVEQFF. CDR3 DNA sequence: TGTGCCAGCACCCACGGGGTCGAGCAGTTCTTC. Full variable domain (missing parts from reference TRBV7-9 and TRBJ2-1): DTGVSQNPRHKITKRGQNVTFRCDPISEHNRLYWYRQTLGQGPEFLTYFQNEAQLEKSRLLSDRFSAERPKGSFSTLEIQRTEQGDSAMYLCASTHGVEQFFGPGTRLTVL.

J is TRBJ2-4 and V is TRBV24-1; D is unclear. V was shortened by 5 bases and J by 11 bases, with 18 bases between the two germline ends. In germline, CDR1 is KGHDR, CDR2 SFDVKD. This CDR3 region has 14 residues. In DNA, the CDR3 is TGTGCCACCAGTGCCCCGCGAGGCGGCTCGCTTCAGTACTTC. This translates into CATSAPRGGSLQYF.

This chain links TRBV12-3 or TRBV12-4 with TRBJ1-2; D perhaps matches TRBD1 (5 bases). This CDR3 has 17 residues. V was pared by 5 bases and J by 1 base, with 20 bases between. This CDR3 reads CASSPTTEGQINYGYTF. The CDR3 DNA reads TGTGCCAGCAGTCCAACCACAGAGGGGCAGATTAACTATGGCTACACCTTC.

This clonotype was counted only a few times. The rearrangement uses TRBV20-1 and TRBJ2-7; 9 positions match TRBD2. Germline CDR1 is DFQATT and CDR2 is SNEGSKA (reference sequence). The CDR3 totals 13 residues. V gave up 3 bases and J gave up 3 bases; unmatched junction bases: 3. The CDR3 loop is CSASSGSGYEQYF. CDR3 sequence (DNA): TGCAGTGCTAGTAGCGGGAGCGGCTACGAGCAGTACTTC.

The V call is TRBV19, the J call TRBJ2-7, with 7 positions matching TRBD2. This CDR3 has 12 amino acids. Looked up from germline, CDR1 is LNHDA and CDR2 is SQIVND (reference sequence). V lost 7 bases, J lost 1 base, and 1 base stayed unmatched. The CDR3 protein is CASMGLSYEQYF. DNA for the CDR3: TGTGCCAGTATGGGACTATCCTACGAGCAGTACTTC.

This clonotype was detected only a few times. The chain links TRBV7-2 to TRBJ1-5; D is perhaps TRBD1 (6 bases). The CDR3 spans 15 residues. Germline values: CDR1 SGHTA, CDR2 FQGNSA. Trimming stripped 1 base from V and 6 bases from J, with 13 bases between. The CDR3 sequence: CASSLGLTGSQPQHF. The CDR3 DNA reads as TGTGCCAGCAGCTTAGGTCTCACAGGGAGTCAGCCCCAGCATTTT.

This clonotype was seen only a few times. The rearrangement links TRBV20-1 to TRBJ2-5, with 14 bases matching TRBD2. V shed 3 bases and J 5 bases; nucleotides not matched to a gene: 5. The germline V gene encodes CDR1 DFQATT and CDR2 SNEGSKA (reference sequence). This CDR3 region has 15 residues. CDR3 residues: CSASGTSGSRETQYF. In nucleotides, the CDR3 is TGCAGTGCTAGTGGGACTAGCGGGAGCAGGGAGACCCAGTACTTC.

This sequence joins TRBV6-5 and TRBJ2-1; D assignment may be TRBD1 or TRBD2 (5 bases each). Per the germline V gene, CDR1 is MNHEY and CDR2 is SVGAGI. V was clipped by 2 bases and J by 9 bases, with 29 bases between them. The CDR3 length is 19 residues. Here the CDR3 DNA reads TGTGCCAGCAGTTACCGGAGAACACGGTCCGGGACGCCCGTCGGTGAGCAGTTCTTC. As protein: CASSYRRTRSGTPVGEQFF.

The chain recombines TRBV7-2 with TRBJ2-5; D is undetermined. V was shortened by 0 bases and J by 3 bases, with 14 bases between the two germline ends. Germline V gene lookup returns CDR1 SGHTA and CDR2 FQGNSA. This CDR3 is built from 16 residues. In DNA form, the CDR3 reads TGTGCCAGCAGCTTAGCGCTCCGGGCGTGGGAAGAGACCCAGTACTTC. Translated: CASSLALRAWEETQYF. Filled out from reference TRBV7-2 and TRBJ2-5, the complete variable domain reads GAGVSQSPSNKVTEKGKDVELRCDPISGHTALYWYRQSLGQGLEFLIYFQGNSAPDKSGLPSDRFSAERTGGSVSTLTIQRTQQEDSAVYLCASSLALRAWEETQYFGPGTRLLVL.

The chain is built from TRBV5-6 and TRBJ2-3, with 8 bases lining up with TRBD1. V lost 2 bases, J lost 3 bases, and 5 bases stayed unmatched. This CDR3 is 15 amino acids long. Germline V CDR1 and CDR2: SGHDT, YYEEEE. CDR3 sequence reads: CASSLPGTGTDTQYF. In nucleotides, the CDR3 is TGTGCCAGCAGCTTACCCGGGACAGGAACAGATACGCAGTATTTT.

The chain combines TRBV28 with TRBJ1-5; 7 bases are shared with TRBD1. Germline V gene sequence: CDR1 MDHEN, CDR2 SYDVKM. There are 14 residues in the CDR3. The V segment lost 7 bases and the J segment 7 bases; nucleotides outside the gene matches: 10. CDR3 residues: CASTRDRVLQPQHF. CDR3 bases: TGTGCCAGCACCAGAGACAGGGTTTTGCAGCCCCAGCATTTT.

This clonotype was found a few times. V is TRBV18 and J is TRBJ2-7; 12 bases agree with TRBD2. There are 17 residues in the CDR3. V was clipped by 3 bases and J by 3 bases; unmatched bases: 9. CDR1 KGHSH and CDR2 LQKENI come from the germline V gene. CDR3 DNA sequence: TGTGCCAGCTCACCGACGCTAGCGGGAGGGCCTTTCTACGAGCAGTACTTC. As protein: CASSPTLAGGPFYEQYF.

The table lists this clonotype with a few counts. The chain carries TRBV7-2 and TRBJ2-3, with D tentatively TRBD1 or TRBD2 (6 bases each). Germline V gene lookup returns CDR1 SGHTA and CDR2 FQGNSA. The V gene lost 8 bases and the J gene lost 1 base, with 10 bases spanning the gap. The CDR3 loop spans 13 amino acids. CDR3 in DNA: TGTGCCAGCCTCCGGGGGCGCACAGATACGCAGTATTTT. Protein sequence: CASLRGRTDTQYF.

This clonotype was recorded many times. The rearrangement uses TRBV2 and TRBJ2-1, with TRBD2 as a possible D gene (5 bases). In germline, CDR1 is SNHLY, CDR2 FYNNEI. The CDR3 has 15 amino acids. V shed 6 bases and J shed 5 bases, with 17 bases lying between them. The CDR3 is CASSEIGGTDNEQFF. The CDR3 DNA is TGTGCCAGCAGCGAGATAGGAGGAACGGACAATGAGCAGTTCTTC.

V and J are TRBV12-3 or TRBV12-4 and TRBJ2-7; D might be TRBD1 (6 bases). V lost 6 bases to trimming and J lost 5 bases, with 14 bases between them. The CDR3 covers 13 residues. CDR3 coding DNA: TGTGCCAGCAGGGAACAGGGTTCCGACGAGCAGTACTTC. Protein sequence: CASREQGSDEQYF.

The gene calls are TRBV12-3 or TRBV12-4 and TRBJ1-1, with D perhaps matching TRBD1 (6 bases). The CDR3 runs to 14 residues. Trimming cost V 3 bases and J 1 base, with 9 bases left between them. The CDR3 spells CASSFQDRNTEAFF. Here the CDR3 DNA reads TGTGCCAGCAGTTTTCAGGACAGGAACACTGAAGCTTTCTTT.

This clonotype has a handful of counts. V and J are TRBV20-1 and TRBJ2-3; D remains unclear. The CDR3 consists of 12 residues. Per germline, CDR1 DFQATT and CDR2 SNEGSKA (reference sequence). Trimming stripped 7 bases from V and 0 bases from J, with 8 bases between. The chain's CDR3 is CSVMSSTDTQYF. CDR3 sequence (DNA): TGCAGTGTCATGTCTAGCACAGATACGCAGTATTTT.

The DNA of the CDR3 is TGTGCCAGCAGCTTGTCGAGGGAGGCTATGAGCACTGAAGCTTTCTTT. Residues: CASSLSREAMSTEAFF. This sequence joins TRBV5-4 and TRBJ1-1, with D hard to call. This CDR3 is 16 amino acids long. The germline gives CDR1 SGHNT, CDR2 YYREEE (reference sequence). V lost 1 base to trimming and J lost 4 bases, with 17 bases between them.

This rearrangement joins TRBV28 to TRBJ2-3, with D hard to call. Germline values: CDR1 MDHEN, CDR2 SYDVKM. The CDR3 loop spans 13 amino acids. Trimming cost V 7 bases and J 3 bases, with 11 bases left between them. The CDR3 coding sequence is TGTGCCAGCAACCCTGGGTTGACAGATACGCAGTATTTT. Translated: CASNPGLTDTQYF.

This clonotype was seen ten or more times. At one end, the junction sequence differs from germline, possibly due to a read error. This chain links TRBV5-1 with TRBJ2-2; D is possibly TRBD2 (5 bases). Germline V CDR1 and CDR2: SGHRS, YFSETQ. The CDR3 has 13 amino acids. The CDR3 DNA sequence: TGTGCTAGCAGCTTAGAGCGAACCGGGGAGCTGTTTTTT. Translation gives CASSLERTGELFF. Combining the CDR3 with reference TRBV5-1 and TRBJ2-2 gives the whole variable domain KAGVTQTPRYLIKTRGQQVTLSCSPISGHRSVSWYQQTPGQGLQFLFEYFSETQRNKGNFPGRFSGRQFSNSRSEMNVSTLELGDSALYLCASSLERTGELFFGEGSRLTVL.

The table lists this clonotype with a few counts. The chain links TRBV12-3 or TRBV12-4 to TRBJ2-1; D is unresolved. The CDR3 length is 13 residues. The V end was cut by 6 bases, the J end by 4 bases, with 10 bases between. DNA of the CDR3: TGTGCCAGCAGGGTTGATGTTTACAATGAGCAGTTCTTC. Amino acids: CASRVDVYNEQFF.

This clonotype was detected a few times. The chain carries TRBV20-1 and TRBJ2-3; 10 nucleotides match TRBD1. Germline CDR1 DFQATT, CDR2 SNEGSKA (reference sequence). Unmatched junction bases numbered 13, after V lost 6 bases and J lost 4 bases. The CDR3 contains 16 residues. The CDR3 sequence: CSAPLAGQGRADTQYF. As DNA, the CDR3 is TGCAGTGCCCCCTTGGCGGGACAGGGGAGGGCAGATACGCAGTATTTT.

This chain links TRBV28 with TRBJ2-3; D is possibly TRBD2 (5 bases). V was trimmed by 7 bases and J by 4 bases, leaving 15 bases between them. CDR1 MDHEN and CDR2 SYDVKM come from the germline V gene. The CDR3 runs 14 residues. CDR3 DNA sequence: TGTGCCAGCATCCTGCGGGCCGACCCAGATACGCAGTATTTT. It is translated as CASILRADPDTQYF.